Following are 6 T cell receptor beta chains from one sample sequenced in a study of control samples from healthy donors and cancer patients. Repertoires were generated with immunoSEQ multiplex PCR, while TCRdb's copy carries only in-frame clones and drops some. The sample carries about 160,000 clones, 96% recorded once. The material sequenced was blood. The receptors were gathered from a woman aged 25 to 39 in good health.

This clone was recorded once. CDR3 nucleotide sequence: TGTGCCAGCAGTTGGGGGACAGGGGCCTATGGCTACACCTTC. Translated, it gives CASSWGTGAYGYTF. J is TRBJ1-2 and V is TRBV28; 10 bases line up with TRBD1. The length of the CDR3 is 14 residues. V lost 4 bases and J lost 4; bases outside the gene matches: 3. Per the germline V gene, CDR1 is MDHEN and CDR2 is SYDVKM.

V gene TRBV14 combines with J gene TRBJ2-7; D is undetermined. The V end was cut by 1 base, the J end by 0 bases, with 10 bases between. CDR3 length: 15 residues. The germline V gene encodes CDR1 SGHDN and CDR2 FVKESK. The CDR3 nucleotides read TGTGCCAGCAGCCAAGGTGCCCGTAGCTCCTACGAGCAGTACTTC. Amino acids: CASSQGARSSYEQYF.

The V gene is TRBV28, the J gene TRBJ2-7; 7 nucleotides match TRBD2. CDR3 length equals 15 residues. Looked up from germline, CDR1 is MDHEN and CDR2 is SYDVKM. The V and J ends lost 6 bases and 3 bases, in that order; junction bases with no gene match: 11. CDR3 sequence reads: CASRAGGGPYYEQYF. In nucleotides, the CDR3 is TGTGCCAGCAGAGCTGGGGGGGGACCCTACTACGAGCAGTACTTC. Supplemented by reference TRBV28 and TRBJ2-7, the full variable domain reads DVKVTQSSRYLVKRTGEKVFLECVQDMDHENMFWYRQDPGLGLRLIYFSYDVKMKEKGDIPEGYSVSREKKERFSLILESASTNQTSMYLCASRAGGGPYYEQYFGPGTRLTVT.

The V gene is TRBV6-5, the J gene TRBJ2-5, with TRBD2 identical over 8 bases. CDR1 MNHEY and CDR2 SVGAGI come from the germline V gene. J was trimmed by 2 bases and V by 6 bases; bases with no gene match: 8. The CDR3 runs 15 residues. The CDR3 is CASSSGTRVQETQYF. The CDR3 DNA follows: TGTGCCAGCAGCTCCGGGACTAGGGTACAAGAGACCCAGTACTTC.

The gene calls are TRBV5-1 and TRBJ1-4; D unclear. CDR3 length: 14 residues. Trimming left V 7 bases short and J 0 bases short, with 10 bases between. Germline CDR1 SGHRS, CDR2 YFSETQ. The CDR3 is CASRVSPTNEKLFF. The CDR3 nucleotides read TGCGCCAGCCGCGTTTCTCCAACTAATGAAAAACTGTTTTTT.

V gene TRBV23-1 combines with J gene TRBJ2-1; D perhaps matches TRBD1 (6 bases). TRBV23-1 is flagged as an ORF with uncertain function. This CDR3 contains 14 residues. V lost 2 bases and J lost 9, with 14 bases in between. CDR3 sequence reads: CASSQGLEGVEQFF. The CDR3, as DNA: TGCGCCAGCAGTCAAGGGCTAGAGGGGGTTGAGCAGTTCTTC.